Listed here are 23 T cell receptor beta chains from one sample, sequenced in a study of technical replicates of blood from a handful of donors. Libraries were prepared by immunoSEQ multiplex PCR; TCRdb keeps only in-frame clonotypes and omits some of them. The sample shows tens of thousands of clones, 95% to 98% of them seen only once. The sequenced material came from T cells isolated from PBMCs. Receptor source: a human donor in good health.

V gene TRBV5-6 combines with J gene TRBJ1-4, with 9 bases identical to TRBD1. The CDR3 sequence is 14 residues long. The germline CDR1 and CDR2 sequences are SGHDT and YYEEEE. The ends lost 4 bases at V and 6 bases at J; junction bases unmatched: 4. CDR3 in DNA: TGTGCCAGCAGCCCGGGGGACAGGGATGAAAAACTGTTTTTT. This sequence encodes CASSPGDRDEKLFF. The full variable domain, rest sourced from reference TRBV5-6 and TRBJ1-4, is DAGVTQSPTHLIKTRGQQVTLRCSPKSGHDTVSWYQQALGQGPQFIFQYYEEEERQRGNFPDRFSGHQFPNYSSELNVNALLLGDSALYLCASSPGDRDEKLFFGSGTQLSVL.

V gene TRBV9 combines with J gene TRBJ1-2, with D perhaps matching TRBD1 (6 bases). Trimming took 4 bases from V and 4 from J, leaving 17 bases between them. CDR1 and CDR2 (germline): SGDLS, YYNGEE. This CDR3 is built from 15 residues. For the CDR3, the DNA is TGTGCCAGCAGCAACCGGGACATCTCTCCCTATGGCTACACCTTC. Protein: CASSNRDISPYGYTF.

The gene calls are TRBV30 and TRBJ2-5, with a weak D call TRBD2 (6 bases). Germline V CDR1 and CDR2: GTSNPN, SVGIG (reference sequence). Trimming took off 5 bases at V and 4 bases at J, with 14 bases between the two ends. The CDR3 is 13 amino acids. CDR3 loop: CAWRGLSGETQYF. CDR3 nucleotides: TGTGCCTGGCGGGGACTTTCGGGAGAGACCCAGTACTTC.

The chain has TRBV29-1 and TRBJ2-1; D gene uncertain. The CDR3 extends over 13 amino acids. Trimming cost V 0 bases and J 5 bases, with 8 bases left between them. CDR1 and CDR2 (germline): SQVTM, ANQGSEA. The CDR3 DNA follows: TGCAGCGTTGAAGACAGGATTAACAATGAGCAGTTCTTC. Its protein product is CSVEDRINNEQFF.

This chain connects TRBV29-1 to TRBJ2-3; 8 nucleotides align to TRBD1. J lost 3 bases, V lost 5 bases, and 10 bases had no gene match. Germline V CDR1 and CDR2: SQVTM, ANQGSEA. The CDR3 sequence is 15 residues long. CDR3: CSVFGDRRVTDTQYF. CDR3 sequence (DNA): TGCAGCGTTTTCGGGGACAGGCGGGTAACAGATACGCAGTATTTT.

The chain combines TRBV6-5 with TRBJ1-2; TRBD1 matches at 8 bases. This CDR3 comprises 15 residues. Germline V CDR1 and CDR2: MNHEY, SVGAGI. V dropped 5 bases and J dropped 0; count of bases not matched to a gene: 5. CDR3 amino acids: CASSPQGGSNYGYTF. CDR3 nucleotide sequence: TGTGCCAGCAGTCCACAGGGGGGATCTAACTATGGCTACACCTTC.

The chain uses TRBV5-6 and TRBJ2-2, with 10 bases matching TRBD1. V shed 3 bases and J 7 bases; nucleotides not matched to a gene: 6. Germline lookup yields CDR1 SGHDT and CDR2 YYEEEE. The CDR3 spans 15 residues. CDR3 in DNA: TGTGCCAGCAGCTCCGACAGGGGGCACAACGGGGAGCTGTTTTTT. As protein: CASSSDRGHNGELFF.

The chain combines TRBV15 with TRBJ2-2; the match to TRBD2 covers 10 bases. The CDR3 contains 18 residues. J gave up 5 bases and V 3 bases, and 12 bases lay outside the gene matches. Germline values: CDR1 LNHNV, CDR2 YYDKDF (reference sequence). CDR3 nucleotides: TGTGCCACCAGCAGTGAGAACCTAGCGGGAGTAGATACCGGGGAGCTGTTTTTT. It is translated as CATSSENLAGVDTGELFF.

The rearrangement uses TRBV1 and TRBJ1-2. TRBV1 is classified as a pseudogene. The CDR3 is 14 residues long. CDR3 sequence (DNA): TGCACCAGCAGCCAAGAAGCGAGAAATGGGGGCTACACCTTC. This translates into CTSSQEARNGGYTF.

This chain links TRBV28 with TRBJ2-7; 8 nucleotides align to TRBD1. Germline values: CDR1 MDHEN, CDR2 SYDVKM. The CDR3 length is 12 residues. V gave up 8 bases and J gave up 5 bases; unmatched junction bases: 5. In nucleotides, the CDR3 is TGTGCCAGCGGACAGGGTGACCACGAGCAGTACTTC. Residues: CASGQGDHEQYF. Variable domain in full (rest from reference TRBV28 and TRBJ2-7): DVKVTQSSRYLVKRTGEKVFLECVQDMDHENMFWYRQDPGLGLRLIYFSYDVKMKEKGDIPEGYSVSREKKERFSLILESASTNQTSMYLCASGQGDHEQYFGPGTRLTVT.

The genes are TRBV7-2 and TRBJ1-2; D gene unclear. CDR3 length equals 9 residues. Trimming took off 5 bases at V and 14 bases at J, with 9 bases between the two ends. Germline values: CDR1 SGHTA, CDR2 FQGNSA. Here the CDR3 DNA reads TGTGCCAGCAGCGCGTATCGGACCTTC. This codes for CASSAYRTF.

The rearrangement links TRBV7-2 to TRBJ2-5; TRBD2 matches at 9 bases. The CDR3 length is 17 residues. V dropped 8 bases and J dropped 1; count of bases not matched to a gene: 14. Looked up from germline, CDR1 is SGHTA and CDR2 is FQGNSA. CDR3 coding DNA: TGTGCCAGCGGTGAACGACCGACTAGCGGAAGCCAAGAGACCCAGTACTTC. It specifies CASGERPTSGSQETQYF.

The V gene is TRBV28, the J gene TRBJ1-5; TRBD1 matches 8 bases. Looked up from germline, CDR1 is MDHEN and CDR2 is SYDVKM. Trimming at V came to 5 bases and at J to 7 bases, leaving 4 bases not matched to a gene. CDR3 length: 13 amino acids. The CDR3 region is CASSRTGRQPQHF. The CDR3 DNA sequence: TGTGCCAGCAGTAGGACAGGGAGACAGCCCCAGCATTTT.

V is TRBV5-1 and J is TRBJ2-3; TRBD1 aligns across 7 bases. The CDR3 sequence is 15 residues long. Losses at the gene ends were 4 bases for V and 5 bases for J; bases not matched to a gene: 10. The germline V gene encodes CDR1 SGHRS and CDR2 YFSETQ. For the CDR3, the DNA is TGCGCCAGCAGCATGCTCCGGGACAGCGTAGATACGCAGTATTTT. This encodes CASSMLRDSVDTQYF.

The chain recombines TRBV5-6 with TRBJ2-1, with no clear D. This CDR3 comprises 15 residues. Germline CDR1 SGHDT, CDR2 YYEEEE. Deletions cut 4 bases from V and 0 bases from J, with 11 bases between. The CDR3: CASSILLSSYNEQFF. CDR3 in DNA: TGTGCCAGCAGCATCTTATTGAGCTCCTACAATGAGCAGTTCTTC.

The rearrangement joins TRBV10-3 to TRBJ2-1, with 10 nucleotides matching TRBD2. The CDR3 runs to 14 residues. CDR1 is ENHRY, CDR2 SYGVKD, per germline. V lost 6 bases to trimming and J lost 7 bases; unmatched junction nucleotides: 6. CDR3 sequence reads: CAISVAGGRNEQFF. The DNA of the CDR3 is TGTGCCATCAGCGTAGCGGGAGGTAGGAATGAGCAGTTCTTC.

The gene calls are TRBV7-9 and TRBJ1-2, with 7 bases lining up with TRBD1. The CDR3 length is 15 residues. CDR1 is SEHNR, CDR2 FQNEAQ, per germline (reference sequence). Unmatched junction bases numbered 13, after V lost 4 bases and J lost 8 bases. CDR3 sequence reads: CASSSSPPTGRGYTF. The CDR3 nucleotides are TGTGCCAGCAGCTCCTCCCCCCCGACAGGGAGAGGCTACACCTTC.

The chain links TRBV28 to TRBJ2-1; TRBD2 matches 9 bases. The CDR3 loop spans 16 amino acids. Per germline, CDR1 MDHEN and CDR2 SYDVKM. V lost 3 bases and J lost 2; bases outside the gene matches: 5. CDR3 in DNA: TGTGCCAGCAGTTTTATAGCGGGAGTTACCTACAATGAGCAGTTCTTC. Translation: CASSFIAGVTYNEQFF.

The CDR3 DNA reads TGTGCCAGCAGCCCCGGAGAGGTTGATACGCAGTATTTT. This encodes CASSPGEVDTQYF. The gene calls are TRBV6-6 and TRBJ2-3; D is unclear. In germline, CDR1 is MNHNY, CDR2 SVGAGI (reference sequence). The CDR3 loop spans 13 amino acids. Trimming took off 6 bases at V and 6 bases at J, with 13 bases between the two ends.

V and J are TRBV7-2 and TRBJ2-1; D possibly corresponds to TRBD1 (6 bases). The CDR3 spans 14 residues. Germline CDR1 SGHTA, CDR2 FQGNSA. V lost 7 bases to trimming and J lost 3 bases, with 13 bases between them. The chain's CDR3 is CASTDRPYYNEQFF. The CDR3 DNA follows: TGTGCCAGCACGGACAGACCTTACTACAATGAGCAGTTCTTC.

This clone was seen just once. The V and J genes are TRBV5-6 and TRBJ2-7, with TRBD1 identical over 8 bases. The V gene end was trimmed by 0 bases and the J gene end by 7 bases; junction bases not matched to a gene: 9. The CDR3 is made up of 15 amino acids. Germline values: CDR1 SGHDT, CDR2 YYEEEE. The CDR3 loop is CASSLGRTGSGEQYF. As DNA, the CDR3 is TGTGCCAGCAGCTTGGGAAGGACAGGGTCCGGGGAGCAGTACTTC.

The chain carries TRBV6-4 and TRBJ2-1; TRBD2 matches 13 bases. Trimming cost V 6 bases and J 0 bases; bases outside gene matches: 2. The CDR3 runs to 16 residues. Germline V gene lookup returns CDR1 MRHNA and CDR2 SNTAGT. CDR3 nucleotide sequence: TGTGCCAGCAGCCGGACTAGCGGGAGCTCCTACAATGAGCAGTTCTTC. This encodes CASSRTSGSSYNEQFF.

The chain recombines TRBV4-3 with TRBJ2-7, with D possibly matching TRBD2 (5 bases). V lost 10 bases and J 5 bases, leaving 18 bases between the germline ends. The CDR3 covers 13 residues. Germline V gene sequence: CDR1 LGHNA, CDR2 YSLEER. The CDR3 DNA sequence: TGCGCCACCTCCCGGGGTAGATCGGACGAGCAGTACTTC. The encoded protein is CATSRGRSDEQYF.